This T cell receptor (beta chain) was obtained from a study of cytomegalovirus exposure and HLA in healthy donors. This CDR3 region has 15 residues. Germline V gene data show CDR1 as LNHNV and CDR2 as YYDKDF (reference sequence). V trimming: 6 bases; J trimming: 9 bases; junction bases outside the gene matches: 11. General study points: Across donors, sequencing depth was assumed by presence/absence analyses to be roughly uniform.

Primers included in the PCR were 60 Vbeta and 13 Jbeta primers. Here immunoSEQ multiplex PCR was the method, and the copy in TCRdb shows in-frame clones only, minus some. The sample shows about 140,000 clones, 80% of them seen only once. A word on this clone: The antigen is undetermined.

The receptor comes from a man aged 40-49 years in good health and CMV-seronegative. V and J are TRBV15 and TRBJ2-1; 10 bases line up with TRBD1. Specimen: PBMCs. The CDR3 DNA follows: TGTGCCACCAGACGGGACAGGGGAGGGGTGGGTGAGCAGTTCTTC. Amino acid sequence: CATRRDRGGVGEQFF.